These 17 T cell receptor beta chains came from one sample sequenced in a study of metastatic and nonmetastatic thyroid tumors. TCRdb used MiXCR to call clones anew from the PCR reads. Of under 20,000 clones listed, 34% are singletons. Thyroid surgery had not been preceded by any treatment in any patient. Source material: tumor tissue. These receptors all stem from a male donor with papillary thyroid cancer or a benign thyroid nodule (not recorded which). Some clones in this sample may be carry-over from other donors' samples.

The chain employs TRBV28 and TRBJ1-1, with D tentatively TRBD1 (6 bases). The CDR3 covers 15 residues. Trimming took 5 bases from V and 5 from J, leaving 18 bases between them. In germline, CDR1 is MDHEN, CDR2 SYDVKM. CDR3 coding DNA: TGTGCCAGCAGTCTTATCGGAGGGGGGCGAACTGAAGCTTTCTTT. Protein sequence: CASSLIGGGRTEAFF.

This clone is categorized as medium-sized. The CDR3 spells CASSRTASNSPLHF. For the CDR3, the DNA is TGTGCCAGCAGCAGGACAGCCTCGAATTCACCCCTCCACTTT. The gene calls are TRBV2 and TRBJ1-6; D is perhaps TRBD1 (6 bases). The CDR3 is made up of 14 amino acids. Germline CDR1 and CDR2: SNHLY and FYNNEI. V was trimmed by 6 bases and J by 7 bases, leaving 13 bases between them.

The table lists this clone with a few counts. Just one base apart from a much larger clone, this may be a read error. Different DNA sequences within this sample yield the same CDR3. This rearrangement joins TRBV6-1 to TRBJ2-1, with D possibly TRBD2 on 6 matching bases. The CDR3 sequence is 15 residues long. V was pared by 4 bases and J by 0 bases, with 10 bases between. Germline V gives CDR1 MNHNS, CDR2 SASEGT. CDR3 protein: CASSVIAVSYNEQFF. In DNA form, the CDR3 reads TGTGCCAGCAGTGTTATAGCGGTCTCCTACAATGAGCAGTTCTTC.

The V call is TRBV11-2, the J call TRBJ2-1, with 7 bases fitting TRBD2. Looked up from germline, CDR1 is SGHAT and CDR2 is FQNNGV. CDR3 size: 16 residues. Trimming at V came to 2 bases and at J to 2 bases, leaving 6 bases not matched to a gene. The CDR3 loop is CASSLNRGGTYNEQFF. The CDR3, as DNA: TGTGCCAGCAGCTTAAATCGCGGGGGTACCTACAATGAGCAGTTCTTC. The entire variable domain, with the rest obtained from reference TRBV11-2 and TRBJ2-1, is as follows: EAGVAQSPRYKIIEKRQSVAFWCNPISGHATLYWYQQILGQGPKLLIQFQNNGVVDDSQLPKDRFSAERLKGVDSTLKIQPAKLEDSAVYLCASSLNRGGTYNEQFFGPGTRLTVL.

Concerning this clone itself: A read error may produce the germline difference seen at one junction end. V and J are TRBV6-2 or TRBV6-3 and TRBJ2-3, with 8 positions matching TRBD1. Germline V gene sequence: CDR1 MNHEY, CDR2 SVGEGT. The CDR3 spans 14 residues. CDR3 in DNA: TGTGCCAGCAGAACGGACAGGGATACAGATACTCAGTATTTT. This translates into CASRTDRDTDTQYF.

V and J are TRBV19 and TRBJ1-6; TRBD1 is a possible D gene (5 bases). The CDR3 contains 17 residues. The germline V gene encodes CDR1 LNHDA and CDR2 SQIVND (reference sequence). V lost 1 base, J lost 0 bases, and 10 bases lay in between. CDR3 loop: CASSIAGESSYNSPLHF. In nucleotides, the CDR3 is TGTGCCAGTAGTATAGCGGGGGAGAGCTCCTATAATTCACCCCTCCACTTT.

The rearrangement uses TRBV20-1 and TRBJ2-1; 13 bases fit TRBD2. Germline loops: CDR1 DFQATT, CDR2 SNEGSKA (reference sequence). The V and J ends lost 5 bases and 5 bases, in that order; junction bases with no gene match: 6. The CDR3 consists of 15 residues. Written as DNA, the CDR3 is TGCAGTGCTTCCGGACTAGCGGGAGTCGACAATGAGCAGTTCTTC. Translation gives CSASGLAGVDNEQFF.

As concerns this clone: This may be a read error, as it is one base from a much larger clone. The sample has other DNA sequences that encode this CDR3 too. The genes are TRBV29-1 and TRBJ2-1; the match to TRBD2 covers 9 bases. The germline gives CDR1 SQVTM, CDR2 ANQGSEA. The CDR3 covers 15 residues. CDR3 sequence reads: CSVGSGRFSYNEQFF. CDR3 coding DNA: TGCAGTGTTGGTAGCGGGAGATTCTCCTACAATGAGCAGTTCTTC.

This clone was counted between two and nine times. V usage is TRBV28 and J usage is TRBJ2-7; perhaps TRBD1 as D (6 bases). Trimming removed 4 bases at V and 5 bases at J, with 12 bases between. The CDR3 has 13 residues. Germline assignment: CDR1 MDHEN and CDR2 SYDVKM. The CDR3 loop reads CASSSRGTHEQYF. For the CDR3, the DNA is TGTGCCAGCAGTTCCAGGGGTACCCACGAGCAGTACTTC.

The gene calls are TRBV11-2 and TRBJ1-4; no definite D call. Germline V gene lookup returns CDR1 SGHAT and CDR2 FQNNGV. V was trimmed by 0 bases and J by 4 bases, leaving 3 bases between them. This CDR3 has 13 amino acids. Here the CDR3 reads CASSLDVNEKLFF. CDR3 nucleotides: TGTGCCAGCAGCTTAGATGTTAATGAAAAACTGTTTTTT.

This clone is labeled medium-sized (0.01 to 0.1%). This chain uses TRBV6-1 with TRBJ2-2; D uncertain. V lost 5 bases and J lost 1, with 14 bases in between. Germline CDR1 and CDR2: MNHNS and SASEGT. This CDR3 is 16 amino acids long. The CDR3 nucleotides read TGTGCCAGCAGTCCGGATGGGCTCTTGAACACCGGGGAGCTGTTTTTT. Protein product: CASSPDGLLNTGELFF.

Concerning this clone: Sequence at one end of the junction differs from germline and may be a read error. CDR3 amino acids: CARSFAGTGHVVYTF. The CDR3 coding sequence is TGCGCCAGAAGCTTTGCCGGGACAGGGCATGTTGTCTACACCTTC. The V and J genes are TRBV5-3 and TRBJ1-2, with 9 bases lining up with TRBD1. TRBV5-3 is annotated as an ORF whose role is uncertain. The CDR3 spans 15 residues.

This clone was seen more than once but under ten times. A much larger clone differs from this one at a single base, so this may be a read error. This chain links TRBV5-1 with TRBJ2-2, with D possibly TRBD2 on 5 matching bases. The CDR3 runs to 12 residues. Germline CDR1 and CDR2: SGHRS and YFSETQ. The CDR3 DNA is TGCGCCAGCAGGGGAGAGGCCTGGGAGCTGGTTTTT. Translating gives CASRGEAWELVF.

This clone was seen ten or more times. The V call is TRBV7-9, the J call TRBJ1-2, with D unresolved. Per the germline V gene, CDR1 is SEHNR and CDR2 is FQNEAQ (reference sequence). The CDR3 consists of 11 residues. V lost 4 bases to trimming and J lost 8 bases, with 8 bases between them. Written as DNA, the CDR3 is TGTGCCAGCAGCTCCCCAATCGGCTACACCTTC. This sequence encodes CASSSPIGYTF.

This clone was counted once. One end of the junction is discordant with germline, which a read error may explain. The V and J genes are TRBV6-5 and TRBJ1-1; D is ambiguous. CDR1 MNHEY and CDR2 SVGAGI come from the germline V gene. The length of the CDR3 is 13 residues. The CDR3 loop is CASSYRENTDAFF. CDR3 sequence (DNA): TGTGCCAGCAGTTACAGGGAGAACACTGATGCTTTCTTT.

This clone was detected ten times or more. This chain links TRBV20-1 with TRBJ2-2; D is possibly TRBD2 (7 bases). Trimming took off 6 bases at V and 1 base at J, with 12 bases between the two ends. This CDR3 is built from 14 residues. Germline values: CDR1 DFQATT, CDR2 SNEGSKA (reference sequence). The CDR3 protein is CSAQGGGNTGELFF. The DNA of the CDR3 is TGCAGTGCCCAGGGAGGGGGGAACACCGGGGAGCTGTTTTTT.

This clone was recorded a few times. The CDR3 DNA is TGTGCCAGCAGTTTAGTTGTAGGGAATGGCTACACCTTC. Its protein product is CASSLVVGNGYTF. The rearrangement links TRBV12-3 or TRBV12-4 to TRBJ1-2; D gene ambiguous. The CDR3 contains 13 residues. With 1 base removed from V and 6 bases from J, the gap between germline ends came to 9 bases.